This record concerns one T cell receptor beta chain sequence. Study processing details: How many nucleated cells were present was estimated from reference gene primer amplification. Here immunoSEQ multiplex PCR was the method, and the copy in TCRdb shows in-frame clones only, minus some. For V, J and clone size, that table is used; D and trimming come from the DNA. The sample shows about 97,000 clones, 70% to 90% of them seen only once. The data stem from a study of blood T cell repertoires in COVID-19. This clonotype originated in a man aged 45-65 years with active or convalescent COVID-19. Sequenced material: peripheral blood.

Here the CDR3 DNA reads TGCGCCAGCAGTGGACAGGGGGCGCTGGGCACTGAAGCTTTCTTT. Protein product: CASSGQGALGTEAFF. This sequence joins TRBV5-1 and TRBJ1-1, with 11 positions matching TRBD1. V trimming: 5 bases; J trimming: 4 bases; junction bases outside the gene matches: 7. The germline V gene has CDR1 SGHRS and CDR2 YFSETQ. CDR3 length: 15 residues.